Listed here are 6 T cell receptor beta chains from one sample, sequenced in a study of blood T cell repertoires in COVID-19. The repertoire was sequenced with immunoSEQ multiplex PCR; TCRdb's copy has only in-frame clones and lacks some. This sample has over 250,000 clones; about four fifths occur once, and the top ten carry roughly 9.4%. The sample taken for sequencing was peripheral blood. These receptors originate from a woman between 50 and 59 years old who had recovered from COVID-19.

This chain connects TRBV27 to TRBJ2-7; 12 nucleotides line up with TRBD2. Germline lookup yields CDR1 MNHEY and CDR2 SMNVEV (reference sequence). With V trimmed by 6 bases and J by 3 bases, 3 bases remained unmatched. This CDR3 has 14 amino acids. The CDR3 reads CASRPGLAGYEQYF. The CDR3 DNA reads TGTGCCAGCAGGCCGGGACTAGCGGGCTACGAGCAGTACTTC.

This clone was recorded a few times. The chain has TRBV5-1 and TRBJ2-5; D is ambiguous. The CDR3 sequence is 13 residues long. With 3 bases removed from V and 4 bases from J, the gap between germline ends came to 10 bases. The V gene's germline CDR1 is SGHRS and CDR2 YFSETQ. CDR3 sequence (DNA): TGCGCCAGCAGCTCCAACCCCAGAGAGACCCAGTACTTC. It codes for CASSSNPRETQYF.

The chain joins TRBV28 to TRBJ1-1, with a weak D call TRBD1 (5 bases). This CDR3 comprises 14 residues. Germline loops: CDR1 MDHEN, CDR2 SYDVKM. The V and J ends lost 3 bases and 5 bases respectively, with 13 bases between them. The CDR3 DNA sequence: TGTGCCAGCAGTTTGTATCAGGGCAATACTGAAGCTTTCTTT. Its translation is CASSLYQGNTEAFF.

The chain has TRBV4-1 and TRBJ1-2, with D possibly TRBD1 on 6 matching bases. Trimming shortened V by 0 bases and J by 3 bases, and 11 bases separated the two germline ends. The CDR3 is 15 amino acids. The germline V gene has CDR1 MGHRA and CDR2 YSYEKL. The CDR3 loop is CASSQDRGRDYGYTF. The CDR3 DNA reads TGCGCCAGCAGCCAAGACAGGGGACGGGACTATGGCTACACCTTC.

The rearrangement joins TRBV11-2 to TRBJ2-5, with D unclear. Deletions cut 5 bases from V and 5 bases from J, with 15 bases between. The CDR3 sequence is 14 residues long. CDR1 and CDR2 from the germline V gene are SGHAT and FQNNGV. The CDR3 spells CASSLSMGHETQYF. The DNA for the CDR3 is TGTGCCAGCAGCCTGTCCATGGGCCATGAGACCCAGTACTTC.

The chain has TRBV19 and TRBJ2-7; 9 bases line up with TRBD1. Germline values: CDR1 LNHDA, CDR2 SQIVND (reference sequence). Unmatched junction bases numbered 4, after V lost 4 bases and J lost 3 bases. CDR3 length equals 14 residues. The CDR3 DNA is TGTGCCAGTAGTAGGGACAGGGCCGACTACGAGCAGTACTTC. Its translation: CASSRDRADYEQYF.